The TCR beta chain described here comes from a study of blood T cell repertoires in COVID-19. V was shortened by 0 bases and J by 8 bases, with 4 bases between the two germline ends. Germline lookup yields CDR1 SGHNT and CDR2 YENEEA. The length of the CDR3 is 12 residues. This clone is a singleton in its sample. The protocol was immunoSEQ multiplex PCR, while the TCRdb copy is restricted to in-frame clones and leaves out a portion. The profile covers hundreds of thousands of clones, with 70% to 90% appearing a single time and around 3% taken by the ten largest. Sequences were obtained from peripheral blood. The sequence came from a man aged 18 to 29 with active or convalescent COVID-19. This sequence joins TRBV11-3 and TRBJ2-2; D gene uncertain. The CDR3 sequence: CASSLDGGELFF. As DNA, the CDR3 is TGTGCCAGCAGCTTAGACGGGGGGGAGCTGTTTTTT.